The sequence of this T cell receptor beta chain was determined in a study of shared clonotypes between healthy human individuals. Generated by immunoSEQ multiplex PCR, the TCRdb table keeps only in-frame clones and is missing some. Among some 500,000 clones listed, less than 96% were seen once. The receptor comes from a woman under 40 in good health. The sequenced sample consisted of naive CD4+ T cells sorted from blood. As to subset: CD45RA+ positively selected.

The chain's CDR3 is CASALRLAHEQFF. For the CDR3, the DNA is TGTGCCAGCGCCTTGCGTTTGGCTCATGAGCAGTTCTTC. V is TRBV7-9 and J is TRBJ2-1; D gene ambiguous. This CDR3 contains 13 residues. V dropped 8 bases and J dropped 8 bases, with 16 bases sitting between them. Germline CDR1 reads SEHNR; CDR2 reads FQNEAQ (reference sequence).